Below are 25 T cell receptor beta chains sequenced from a single sample in a study of blood T cell repertoires in COVID-19. Sequencing used immunoSEQ multiplex PCR; TCRdb keeps in-frame clones, though not all of them. Of some 180,000 clones detected, about four fifths appear once; the ten largest clones hold 11%. The sequenced sample consisted of peripheral blood. The receptors stem from a man aged 70 or older with active or convalescent COVID-19.

This clone was seen a handful of times. V and J are TRBV30 and TRBJ1-5, with a weak D call TRBD1 (6 bases). The CDR3 spans 15 residues. Germline CDR1 reads GTSNPN; CDR2 reads SVGIG (reference sequence). The germline V and J ends were trimmed by 3 bases and 3 bases, with 15 bases remaining between them. CDR3 in amino acids: CAWSQGQLYNQPQHF. The CDR3 DNA reads as TGTGCCTGGAGCCAGGGGCAGCTTTACAATCAGCCCCAGCATTTT.

The chain is built from TRBV28 and TRBJ2-6; D might be TRBD2 (5 bases). V was trimmed by 5 bases and J by 4 bases, leaving 12 bases between them. Germline CDR1 reads MDHEN; CDR2 reads SYDVKM. The CDR3 runs to 15 residues. The CDR3 sequence: CASSRPTGGANVLTF. DNA of the CDR3: TGTGCCAGCAGTCGGCCCACGGGGGGGGCCAACGTCCTGACTTTC.

The chain carries TRBV2 and TRBJ1-6, with 7 bases matching TRBD1. Germline lookup yields CDR1 SNHLY and CDR2 FYNNEI. The CDR3 is made up of 16 amino acids. J lost 6 bases, V lost 6 bases, and 11 bases had no gene match. CDR3 region: CASRKAEGAGNSPLHF. The DNA of the CDR3 is TGTGCCAGCAGAAAGGCGGAGGGGGCAGGTAATTCACCCCTCCACTTT.

The chain joins TRBV7-3 to TRBJ1-2; no clear D gene. V was pared by 1 base and J by 2 bases, with 5 bases between. Per the germline V gene, CDR1 is SGHTA and CDR2 is FQGTGA. The CDR3 sequence is 13 residues long. CDR3: CASSLRRNYGYTF. For the CDR3, the DNA is TGTGCCAGCAGCTTAAGGCGGAACTATGGCTACACCTTC.

The V call is TRBV11-2, the J call TRBJ2-7; 9 bases match TRBD1. V gave up 3 bases and J gave up 2 bases; unmatched junction bases: 8. The germline V gene encodes CDR1 SGHAT and CDR2 FQNNGV. The CDR3 extends over 16 amino acids. The DNA for the CDR3 is TGTGCCAGCAGCTTTGGAGGGACAGGGATCGCCTACGAGCAGTACTTC. Translated: CASSFGGTGIAYEQYF.

The genes are TRBV5-4 and TRBJ1-1, with D maybe TRBD1 (5 bases). CDR3 length: 14 residues. V was cut by 0 bases and J by 4 bases, with 10 bases left in between. Germline assignment: CDR1 SGHNT and CDR2 YYREEE (reference sequence). The CDR3 DNA follows: TGTGCCAGCAGCTTGGGACCCGGGGGCACTGAAGCTTTCTTT. It encodes CASSLGPGGTEAFF.

The V gene is TRBV29-1, the J gene TRBJ2-4; 9 nucleotides match TRBD1. V shed 4 bases, J shed 11 bases, and the junction held 3 bases outside the gene matches. The CDR3 has 11 residues. Germline CDR1 is SQVTM and CDR2 is ANQGSEA. The DNA for the CDR3 is TGCAGCGTTGGACAGGGGGAGGTTCAGTACTTC. Translating gives CSVGQGEVQYF.

This clone was seen a single time. The chain recombines TRBV28 with TRBJ2-1; D perhaps matches TRBD2 (6 bases). Between the trimmed V and J ends, which lost 1 base and 2 bases, there was a span of 9 bases. Germline V gene lookup returns CDR1 MDHEN and CDR2 SYDVKM. The CDR3 is made up of 15 amino acids. CDR3 nucleotides: TGTGCCAGCAGTTTATTGCAGCGGGCCTACAATGAGCAGTTCTTC. Translation: CASSLLQRAYNEQFF.

The CDR3: CASTPQGSDGYTF. CDR3 DNA: TGTGCCAGCACCCCACAGGGATCAGATGGCTACACCTTC. This rearrangement joins TRBV5-4 to TRBJ1-2; TRBD1 might be the D (6 bases). There are 13 residues in the CDR3. From germline, CDR1 is SGHNT and CDR2 YYREEE (reference sequence). Trimming removed 6 bases from V and 6 bases from J, with 15 bases in between.

The V gene is TRBV5-5, the J gene TRBJ1-2; D is undetermined. The CDR3 length is 11 residues. Germline V lookup: CDR1 SGHKS, CDR2 YYEKEE (reference sequence). Trimming removed 0 bases from V and 8 bases from J, with 5 bases in between. The DNA of the CDR3 is TGTGCCAGCAGCTTGGGTGGCGGCTACACCTTC. This translates into CASSLGGGYTF.

The chain couples TRBV6-2 or TRBV6-3 to TRBJ2-1; TRBD2 aligns across 10 bases. The junction had 6 bases not matched to a gene; V was cut back by 1 base and J by 9 bases. The CDR3 consists of 15 residues. Germline values: CDR1 MNHEY, CDR2 SVGEGT. The CDR3 coding sequence is TGTGCCAGCAGTTACTGGCTAGCGGGAGTAAGTGAGCAGTTCTTC. It translates to CASSYWLAGVSEQFF.

This chain uses TRBV10-2 with TRBJ2-1, with 14 nucleotides matching TRBD2. Germline CDR1 and CDR2: WSHSY and SAAADI. The length of the CDR3 is 16 residues. The J segment lost 2 bases and the V segment lost 6 bases, leaving 3 bases of the junction unmatched. CDR3 DNA: TGCGCCAGCAGGGGACTAGCGGGAGATACCTACAATGAGCAGTTCTTC. It is translated as CASRGLAGDTYNEQFF.

The rearrangement links TRBV9 to TRBJ2-1, with 14 bases identical to TRBD2. Germline lookup yields CDR1 SGDLS and CDR2 YYNGEE. The CDR3 consists of 18 residues. With V trimmed by 0 bases and J by 2 bases, 4 bases remained unmatched. CDR3 nucleotides: TGTGCCAGCAGCGTAGGGCTGGGACTAGCGGGAGCCTACAATGAGCAGTTCTTC. Protein sequence: CASSVGLGLAGAYNEQFF.

The chain employs TRBV10-3 and TRBJ1-5; unclear D gene. V gave up 10 bases and J gave up 2 bases, with 15 bases separating them. The CDR3 spans 14 residues. From germline, CDR1 is ENHRY and CDR2 SYGVKD. The CDR3 DNA sequence: TGTGCCACCCAAGAGTCTGGAGGCAATCAGCCCCAGCATTTT. Its translation: CATQESGGNQPQHF.

The CDR3: CSVGQGETQYF. For the CDR3, the DNA is TGCAGCGTTGGACAGGGAGAGACCCAGTACTTC. The V gene is TRBV29-1, the J gene TRBJ2-5; 7 nucleotides align to TRBD1. The CDR3 extends over 11 amino acids. Unmatched junction bases numbered 0, after V lost 4 bases and J lost 4 bases. Per the germline V gene, CDR1 is SQVTM and CDR2 is ANQGSEA.

The V and J genes are TRBV2 and TRBJ1-4; tentatively, D is TRBD1 (6 bases). The CDR3 is made up of 14 amino acids. In germline, CDR1 is SNHLY, CDR2 FYNNEI. Trimming left V 1 base short and J 7 bases short, with 10 bases between. CDR3 region: CASSEGRGTEKLFF. In DNA, the CDR3 is TGTGCCAGCAGTGAAGGCAGGGGAACTGAAAAACTGTTTTTT.

The chain employs TRBV7-2 and TRBJ2-7; 13 bases are shared with TRBD2. Germline CDR1 and CDR2: SGHTA and FQGNSA. V lost 2 bases and J lost 2; bases outside the gene matches: 9. This CDR3 is 18 amino acids long. The CDR3 loop reads CASSLFFRTSGSTYEQYF. The CDR3 DNA reads as TGTGCCAGCAGCTTATTCTTCAGGACTAGCGGGAGTACCTACGAGCAGTACTTC.

The V call is TRBV19, the J call TRBJ2-7, with a weak D call TRBD2 (6 bases). Germline V gene lookup returns CDR1 LNHDA and CDR2 SQIVND (reference sequence). The ends were cut back, 6 bases at V and 4 bases at J, with 19 bases in the middle. This CDR3 spans 15 amino acids. DNA for the CDR3: TGTGCCAGTAGAGATGATAGGAGAGGAGGGTACGAGCAGTACTTC. Protein product: CASRDDRRGGYEQYF.

The V and J genes are TRBV16 and TRBJ2-4; TRBD1 agrees at 10 bases. The CDR3 covers 13 residues. The V gene's germline CDR1 is KGHSY and CDR2 FQNENV. The ends lost 4 bases at V and 6 bases at J; junction bases unmatched: 0. The CDR3 bases are TGTGCCAGCAGCCGGACAGGGGGAAACATTCAGTACTTC. It specifies CASSRTGGNIQYF.

J is TRBJ2-1 and V is TRBV6-5; TRBD1 matches 10 bases. The CDR3 loop spans 15 amino acids. Unmatched junction bases numbered 4, after V lost 5 bases and J lost 3 bases. CDR1 is MNHEY, CDR2 SVGAGI, per germline. CDR3 in amino acids: CASSRTGGDYNEQFF. The CDR3 nucleotides read TGTGCCAGCAGTAGGACAGGGGGGGACTACAATGAGCAGTTCTTC.

The CDR3 nucleotides are TGCGCCAGCAGGGAGCCATTTCAAGTATCGGTAGATACGCAGTATTTT. It codes for CASREPFQVSVDTQYF. The chain recombines TRBV5-1 with TRBJ2-3; unclear D gene. CDR3 length: 16 amino acids. In germline, CDR1 is SGHRS, CDR2 YFSETQ. With 5 bases removed from V and 5 bases from J, the gap between germline ends came to 21 bases.

V gene TRBV7-3 combines with J gene TRBJ1-1, with D possibly being TRBD1 (5 bases). Trimming pared 2 bases from V and 4 bases from J, leaving 11 bases between. The CDR3 is made up of 14 amino acids. The V gene's germline CDR1 is SGHTA and CDR2 FQGTGA. Here the CDR3 DNA reads TGTGCCAGCAGCTTAGCGGGGGGGAGCACTGAAGCTTTCTTT. Translated: CASSLAGGSTEAFF.

The chain employs TRBV7-9 and TRBJ1-5; 8 bases agree with TRBD1. The germline CDR1 and CDR2 sequences are SEHNR and FQNEAQ (reference sequence). The V segment lost 5 bases and the J segment 3 bases; nucleotides outside the gene matches: 6. The CDR3 is 15 residues long. The CDR3 DNA reads as TGTGCCAGCAGCCCCAGGGGGCCCCCCAATCAGCCCCAGCATTTT. It is translated as CASSPRGPPNQPQHF.

This rearrangement joins TRBV28 to TRBJ1-2; D not certain. Trimming took off 3 bases at V and 8 bases at J, with 13 bases between the two ends. The germline gives CDR1 MDHEN, CDR2 SYDVKM. The CDR3 is made up of 13 amino acids. The DNA of the CDR3 is TGTGCCAGCAGTTTGGTCGCGGCCCAGGGCTACACCTTC. It specifies CASSLVAAQGYTF.

The V gene is TRBV7-3, the J gene TRBJ1-5, with TRBD1 as a possible D gene (5 bases). This CDR3 region has 14 residues. Germline CDR1 reads SGHTA; CDR2 reads FQGTGA. Trimming pared 5 bases from V and 7 bases from J, leaving 15 bases between. CDR3 in DNA: TGTGCCAGCAGCCTAGAACCCGGGGGGCAGCCCCAGCATTTT. Translation: CASSLEPGGQPQHF.